This TCR beta chain was found in a study of T cells in Graves' hyperthyroidism and ophthalmopathy. Study-wide points: Researchers report that a 13 V-J model separated ophthalmopathy from stable hyperthyroidism.

The investigators amplified TCR beta CDR3 regions from RNA transcripts. The HTBI primer set served for first-round RT-PCR of the TCR CDR3. TCRdb called the multiplex PCR reads again in MiXCR, with one record for every CDR3 protein. Of hundreds of thousands of distinct CDR3 sequences in the sample, roughly 32% were seen once. The trim removed 4 bases at V and 8 bases at J, leaving 0 bases unmatched. Per the germline V gene, CDR1 is SQVTM and CDR2 is ANQGSEA. This CDR3 has 11 amino acids. This clonotype was recorded a few times. Its target is not known. Extraction of PBMCs used about 9.2 ml of fresh peripheral blood.

The chain recombines TRBV29-1 with TRBJ2-2; 8 bases map to TRBD2. The TCR comes from a middle-aged woman with Graves' hyperthyroidism. The sequenced sample was blood. CDR3 DNA: TGCAGCGTTGGACTAGCGGGGGAGCTGTTTTTT. Translating gives CSVGLAGELFF.